Each of the 16 T cell receptor beta chains below was sequenced from the same sample in a study of blood T cell repertoires in COVID-19. Only in-frame clones appear in the TCRdb table, and some are missing; sequencing was by immunoSEQ multiplex PCR. This sample has approximately 210,000 clones, with more than 75% found just once. The sample taken for sequencing was peripheral blood. These receptors all come from a woman aged 40 to 50 with acute or convalescent COVID-19.

The genes are TRBV5-8 and TRBJ1-1, with 9 positions matching TRBD1. The CDR3 covers 15 residues. The V segment lost 0 bases and the J segment 4 bases; nucleotides outside the gene matches: 4. Germline loops: CDR1 SGHTS, CDR2 YDEGEE. CDR3 in DNA: TGTGCCAGCAGCTTGGCCGGGACAGGGATCACTGAAGCTTTCTTT. Its protein product is CASSLAGTGITEAFF.

The rearrangement joins TRBV4-1 to TRBJ1-5; 7 positions agree with TRBD1. The CDR3 has 16 amino acids. Germline V gene data show CDR1 as MGHRA and CDR2 as YSYEKL. The J segment lost 3 bases and the V segment lost 1 base, leaving 6 bases of the junction unmatched. In nucleotides, the CDR3 is TGCGCCAGCAGCCAAGTGGTACAGGGGCCCAATCAGCCCCAGCATTTT. Its protein product is CASSQVVQGPNQPQHF.

The chain is built from TRBV27 and TRBJ2-1; D may be TRBD2 (6 bases). Trimming pared 4 bases from V and 3 bases from J, leaving 10 bases between. Germline V gene sequence: CDR1 MNHEY, CDR2 SMNVEV (reference sequence). The CDR3 sequence is 14 residues long. CDR3 sequence reads: CASSSPGGYNEQFF. The CDR3 region has the DNA TGTGCCAGCAGTTCCCCCGGGGGCTACAATGAGCAGTTCTTC.

The V gene is TRBV12-5, the J gene TRBJ1-1; 10 positions agree with TRBD1. The germline V gene encodes CDR1 LGHNT and CDR2 FRNRAP. V shed 5 bases, J shed 4 bases, and the junction held 4 bases outside the gene matches. This CDR3 has 14 amino acids. This CDR3 reads CASGPGQGPTEAFF. The CDR3 DNA sequence: TGTGCTAGTGGTCCGGGACAGGGGCCCACTGAAGCTTTCTTT. The variable domain in full, with the rest retrieved from reference TRBV12-5 and TRBJ1-1, is DARVTQTPRHKVTEMGQEVTMRCQPILGHNTVFWYRQTMMQGLELLAYFRNRAPLDDSGMPKDRFSAEMPDATLATLKIQPSEPRDSAVYFCASGPGQGPTEAFFGQGTRLTVV.

The gene calls are TRBV19 and TRBJ2-2; D may be TRBD2 (6 bases). The CDR3 runs to 16 residues. CDR1 is LNHDA, CDR2 SQIVND, per germline (reference sequence). The V end was cut by 3 bases, the J end by 1 base, with 12 bases between. In nucleotides, the CDR3 is TGTGCCAGTAGTATTATGACTAGTGGGAACACCGGGGAGCTGTTTTTT. Translated, it gives CASSIMTSGNTGELFF.

This sequence joins TRBV15 and TRBJ2-1; 8 positions match TRBD2. Trimming took 1 base from V and 4 from J; bases not matched to a gene: 6. This CDR3 is built from 16 residues. Germline V CDR1 and CDR2: LNHNV, YYDKDF (reference sequence). In DNA form, the CDR3 reads TGTGCCACCAGCAGAGCAGGGCGGGAGGTTTACAATGAGCAGTTCTTC. Protein product: CATSRAGREVYNEQFF.

The chain is built from TRBV20-1 and TRBJ2-1; the D is unclear. The CDR3 is made up of 11 amino acids. CDR1 and CDR2 (germline): DFQATT, SNEGSKA (reference sequence). The V end was cut by 4 bases, the J end by 7 bases, with 8 bases between. The CDR3 loop is CSATQSNEQFF. CDR3 in DNA: TGCAGTGCTACTCAGTCAAATGAGCAGTTCTTC.

This clone came up once. The J gene is TRBJ2-1, the V gene TRBV14; 11 bases line up with TRBD2. V lost 4 bases and J lost 4; bases outside the gene matches: 9. This CDR3 is built from 17 residues. The germline CDR1 and CDR2 sequences are SGHDN and FVKESK. CDR3 coding DNA: TGTGCCAGCAGCCCTCCAAGCGGGACTAGCGGTTACAATGAGCAGTTCTTC. This sequence encodes CASSPPSGTSGYNEQFF.

The chain couples TRBV2 to TRBJ1-5; no reliable D call. Germline CDR1 reads SNHLY; CDR2 reads FYNNEI. There are 15 residues in the CDR3. Deletions cut 7 bases from V and 1 base from J, with 14 bases between. CDR3 amino acids: CASTDSAGSNQPQHF. In DNA form, the CDR3 reads TGTGCCAGCACTGATTCAGCCGGGAGCAATCAGCCCCAGCATTTT.

The chain couples TRBV12-5 to TRBJ2-1; 7 bases map to TRBD2. Germline lookup yields CDR1 LGHNT and CDR2 FRNRAP. V trimming: 2 bases; J trimming: 8 bases; junction bases outside the gene matches: 0. CDR3 length equals 12 residues. CDR3 amino acids: CASGLRGDEQFF. DNA of the CDR3: TGTGCTAGTGGTTTGCGGGGGGATGAGCAGTTCTTC.

The chain combines TRBV27 with TRBJ2-7; D is perhaps TRBD2 (7 bases). CDR1 is MNHEY and CDR2 is SMNVEV in the germline V gene (reference sequence). V lost 10 bases and J 6 bases, leaving 13 bases between the germline ends. The CDR3 has 11 residues. DNA for the CDR3: TGTGCCACGTATCGGGGGGCCGAGCAGTACTTC. Amino acids: CATYRGAEQYF.

The V gene is TRBV7-9, the J gene TRBJ1-2; TRBD1 aligns across 7 bases. The junction had 13 bases not matched to a gene; V was cut back by 4 bases and J by 5 bases. Germline V gives CDR1 SEHNR, CDR2 FQNEAQ (reference sequence). The CDR3 totals 16 residues. The CDR3 spells CASSYDGQAPDYGYTF. DNA for the CDR3: TGTGCCAGCAGCTACGACGGACAGGCACCCGATTATGGCTACACCTTC.

This clone was seen once. The J gene is TRBJ2-1, the V gene TRBV27, with TRBD2 identical over 13 bases. The CDR3 has 15 amino acids. Germline CDR1 and CDR2: MNHEY and SMNVEV (reference sequence). V was clipped by 4 bases and J by 6 bases; unmatched bases: 3. This CDR3 reads CASSYGTSGINEQFF. The CDR3 nucleotides are TGTGCCAGCAGTTATGGGACTAGCGGGATCAATGAGCAGTTCTTC.

The V and J genes are TRBV4-2 and TRBJ2-3, with D perhaps TRBD2 (6 bases). Germline-derived CDR1 and CDR2 are LGHNA and YNFKEQ. Trimming cost V 4 bases and J 0 bases, with 20 bases left between them. The CDR3 loop spans 18 amino acids. The CDR3 DNA sequence: TGTGCCAGCAGCCCCCGGAGGGGAATGACGGGGAGCACAGATACGCAGTATTTT. This codes for CASSPRRGMTGSTDTQYF.

This clone came up once. The chain couples TRBV4-1 to TRBJ2-4; weak D call: TRBD2 (7 bases). CDR3 length: 17 residues. CDR1 and CDR2 (germline): MGHRA, YSYEKL. Trimming stripped 1 base from V and 3 bases from J, with 16 bases between. The CDR3 DNA reads as TGCGCCAGCAGCCAAGTCGGAGGGGGGGCGGACAAAAACATTCAGTACTTC. This sequence encodes CASSQVGGGADKNIQYF.

This chain uses TRBV14 with TRBJ1-2; D might be TRBD1 (6 bases). The CDR3 extends over 12 amino acids. Germline values: CDR1 SGHDN, CDR2 FVKESK. V shed 5 bases and J shed 13 bases, with 17 bases lying between them. CDR3 nucleotide sequence: TGTGCCAGCAGCTCTGGACAGCAGAGGGGCACCTTC. Amino acids: CASSSGQQRGTF. Supplemented by reference TRBV14 and TRBJ1-2, the full variable domain reads EAGVTQFPSHSVIEKGQTVTLRCDPISGHDNLYWYRRVMGKEIKFLLHFVKESKQDESGMPNNRFLAERTGGTYSTLKVQPAELEDSGVYFCASSSGQQRGTFGSGTRLTVV.